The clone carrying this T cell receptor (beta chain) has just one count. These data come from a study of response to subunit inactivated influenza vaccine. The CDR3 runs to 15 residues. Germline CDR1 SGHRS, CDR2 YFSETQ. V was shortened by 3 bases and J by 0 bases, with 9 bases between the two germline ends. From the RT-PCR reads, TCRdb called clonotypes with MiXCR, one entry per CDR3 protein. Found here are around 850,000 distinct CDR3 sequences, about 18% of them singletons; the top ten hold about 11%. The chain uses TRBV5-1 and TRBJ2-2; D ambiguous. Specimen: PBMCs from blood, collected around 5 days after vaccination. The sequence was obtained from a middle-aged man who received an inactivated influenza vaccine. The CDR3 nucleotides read TGCGCCAGCAGCTGGGCCCTCGCGAACACCGGGGAGCTGTTTTTT. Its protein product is CASSWALANTGELFF.